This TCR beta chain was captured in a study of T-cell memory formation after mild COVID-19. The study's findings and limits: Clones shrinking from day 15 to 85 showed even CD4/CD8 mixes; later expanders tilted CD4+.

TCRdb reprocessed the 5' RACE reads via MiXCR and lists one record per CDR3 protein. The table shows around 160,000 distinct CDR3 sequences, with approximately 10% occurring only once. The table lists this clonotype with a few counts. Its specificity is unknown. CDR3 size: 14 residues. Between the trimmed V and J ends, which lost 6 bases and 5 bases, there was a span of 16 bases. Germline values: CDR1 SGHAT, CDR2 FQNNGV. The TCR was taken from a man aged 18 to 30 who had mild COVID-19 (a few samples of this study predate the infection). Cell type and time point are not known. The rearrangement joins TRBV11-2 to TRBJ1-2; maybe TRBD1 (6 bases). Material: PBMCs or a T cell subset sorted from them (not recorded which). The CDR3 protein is CASRNWAQGYGYTF. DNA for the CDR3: TGTGCCAGCAGGAATTGGGCCCAGGGGTATGGCTACACCTTC.